The clone carrying this T cell receptor (beta chain) has ten or more counts. Its antigen remains unknown. This record comes from a study of T cell repertoires in cytomegalovirus infection. As for the study in general: Public TCR beta signatures provided an indication of both CMV infection and a matching HLA type. Notes on the study in general: Cumulative public TCR beta family frequency identified CMV carriers with the relevant HLA. HLA-C-restricted CMV clonotypes gave the most frequent clonotype in two of eight donors.

TCRdb fed the reads into MiXCR, producing one record per CDR3 protein. The table includes under 350,000 distinct CDR3 sequences, 8% to 10% detected once. This CDR3 comprises 16 residues. Between the trimmed V and J ends, which lost 2 bases and 8 bases, there was a span of 19 bases. Germline-derived CDR1 and CDR2 are SGHVS and FQNEAQ. This receptor was obtained from a human donor in good health (CMV status not recorded). Some clones in this sample may be carry-over from other donors' samples. The J gene is TRBJ2-1, the V gene TRBV7-8; perhaps D is TRBD1 or TRBD2 (6 bases each). Material for sequencing was PBMCs. This chain's CDR3 is CASSLYPNGGRDEQFF. In DNA, the CDR3 is TGTGCCAGCAGCTTATACCCAAACGGGGGCCGGGATGAGCAGTTCTTC. The whole variable domain, filled in from reference TRBV7-8 and TRBJ2-1, reads GAGVSQSPRYKVAKRGQDVALRCDPISGHVSLFWYQQALGQGPEFLTYFQNEAQLDKSGLPSDRFFAERPEGSVSTLKIQRTQQEDSAVYLCASSLYPNGGRDEQFFGPGTRLTVL.